This TCR beta chain was retrieved from a study of radiotherapy plus CTLA-4 blockade in lung cancer. Using immunoSEQ multiplex PCR, the repertoire was profiled, and TCRdb retains in-frame clones only, with some absent. Of some 71,000 clones listed, around 76% are singletons. CDR3 length: 16 amino acids. Germline loops: CDR1 LNHDA, CDR2 SQIVND (reference sequence). The V end lost 7 bases, the J end lost 1 base, and 18 bases lay between the germline ends. This clone was detected ten times or more. The chain carries TRBV19 and TRBJ2-3; D may be TRBD2 (6 bases). This clonotype was obtained from a human donor with non-small cell lung cancer whose response to radiotherapy plus ipilimumab could not be evaluated. Some clones in this sample may be carry-over from other donors' samples. Sequenced here: peripheral blood, sampled from a patient treated with radiotherapy plus ipilimumab. DNA for the CDR3: TGTGCCAGTACCCAGAGGGGAGGAACGGGCACAGATACGCAGTATTTT. Translated: CASTQRGGTGTDTQYF.